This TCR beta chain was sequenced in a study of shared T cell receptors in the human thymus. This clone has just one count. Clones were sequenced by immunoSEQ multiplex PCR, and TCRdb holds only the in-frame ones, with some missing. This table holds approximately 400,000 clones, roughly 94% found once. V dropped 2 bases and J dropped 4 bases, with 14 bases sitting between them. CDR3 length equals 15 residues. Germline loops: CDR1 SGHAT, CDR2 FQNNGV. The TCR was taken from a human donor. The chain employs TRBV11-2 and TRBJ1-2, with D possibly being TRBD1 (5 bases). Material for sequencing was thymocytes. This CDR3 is CASSLFFGGSYGYTF. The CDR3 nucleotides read TGTGCCAGCAGCTTATTTTTCGGGGGTAGCTATGGCTACACCTTC. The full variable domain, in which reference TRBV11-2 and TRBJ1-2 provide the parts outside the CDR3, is EAGVAQSPRYKIIEKRQSVAFWCNPISGHATLYWYQQILGQGPKLLIQFQNNGVVDDSQLPKDRFSAERLKGVDSTLKIQPAKLEDSAVYLCASSLFFGGSYGYTFGSGTRLTVV.